Listed below are T cell receptor beta chains from one sample, sequenced in a study of CD8+ T cells in alopecia areata. Assay: immunoSEQ multiplex PCR; the TCRdb copy retains only in-frame clones and omits some. This sample has 90,000 to 130,000 clones, with 50% to 70% found just once. Sequencing used NKG2D-low CD8+ T cells sorted from blood. These receptor sequences come from a human donor with alopecia areata. CDR3s include the opening cysteine and the closing phenylalanine or tryptophan. Fields, in order: CDR3 length, J gene, V gene, clone size, D gene, CDR3 DNA, CDR3 protein. D genes are given only for firm matches. Where a row states a size, it is once, few, many or the class of an expanded clone; other rows omit it.

>16|TRBJ2-7|TRBV7-6|-|TRBD2
TGTGCCAGCAGCTCGGGACTAGCGGGGAAATCTGGGGAGCAGTACTTC
CASSSGLAGKSGEQYF
>13|TRBJ2-3|TRBV7-2|-|TRBD2
TGTGCCAGCAGCTTAGGAGCGGGGGATACGCAGTATTTT
CASSLGAGDTQYF
>14|TRBJ2-7|TRBV19|few|TRBD2
TGTGCCAGTAGTAATGGGGGGACTAGCAACGAGCAGTACTTC
CASSNGGTSNEQYF
>15|TRBJ2-1|TRBV6-1|many|TRBD1
TGTGCCAGCAGTCACACAGGGGGAACCTACAATGAGCAGTTCTTC
CASSHTGGTYNEQFF
>15|TRBJ2-1|TRBV27|-|-
TGTGCCAGCAGCCCTATCAGCAGCTCCTACAATGAGCAGTTCTTC
CASSPISSSYNEQFF
>16|TRBJ2-1|TRBV29-1|-|TRBD1
TGCAGCGTTGAAGCTCGAGACAGGGGGCGGTACAGTGAGCAGTTCTTC
CSVEARDRGRYSEQFF
>14|TRBJ2-5|TRBV4-1|-|-
TGCGCCAGCAGCCGGGTGGGCGACCAAGAGACCCAGTACTTC
CASSRVGDQETQYF
>17|TRBJ2-7|TRBV2|few|TRBD2
TGTGCCAGCAGATACCCGGGACTAGCGGAAAGAACCTACGAGCAGTACTTC
CASRYPGLAERTYEQYF
>15|TRBJ1-2|TRBV6-5|-|-
TGTGCCAGCAGTTGGAGGGCCGGCGCAGACTATGGCTACACCTTC
CASSWRAGADYGYTF
>13|TRBJ1-2|TRBV29-1|-|TRBD1
TGCAGCGTCCTAGGGACAGGGAGGAATGGCTACACCTTC
CSVLGTGRNGYTF
>16|TRBJ2-5|TRBV28|-|-
TGTGCCAGCAGTTTATTTCGGCGCGGAAATCAAGAGACCCAGTACTTC
CASSLFRRGNQETQYF
>12|TRBJ2-1|TRBV27|-|-
TGTGCCAGCAGTTTTCGGGGCTATGAGCAGTTCTTC
CASSFRGYEQFF
>15|TRBJ2-1|TRBV29-1|-|-
TGCAGCGTTGAAGGGGGGTATGAGAAAAACAATGAGCAGTTCTTC
CSVEGGYEKNNEQFF
>14|TRBJ1-5|TRBV4-1|-|-
TGCGCCAGCAGCCAACCTCAAGGGGGGCAGCCCCAGCATTTT
CASSQPQGGQPQHF
>15|TRBJ2-1|TRBV25-1|-|TRBD1
TGTGCCAGCAGTGCGACAGGGGGAGCCTACAATGAGCAGTTCTTC
CASSATGGAYNEQFF
>14|TRBJ2-1|TRBV6-6|-|-
TGTGCCAGCAGCCTACCCGGGCCGGGCAATGAGCAGTTCTTC
CASSLPGPGNEQFF